Listed below are T cell receptor beta chains from one sample, sequenced in a study of blood T cell repertoires in COVID-19. Generated by immunoSEQ multiplex PCR, the TCRdb table keeps only in-frame clones and is missing some. The data contain 200,000 to 250,000 clones, about 87% of them singletons. The sequencing input was PBMCs or T cells enriched from blood (not recorded which). Source of these receptors: a woman between 45 and 65 years old who had recovered from COVID-19. Both conserved end residues are part of each CDR3. Each record gives: CDR3 protein, CDR3 DNA, clone size, V gene, J gene, D gene. The D gene is left open where the match is weak. A clone size is listed for some rows: how often the clone was seen (once, few, many), or a class if it is expanded.

CASSLSREADGYTF	TGTGCCAGCAGCTTAAGTCGTGAGGCTGATGGCTACACCTTC	.	TRBV13	TRBJ1-2	.
CASSLILAGFYGYTF	TGTGCCAGCAGTTTAATCCTGGCAGGGTTTTATGGCTACACCTTC	.	TRBV28	TRBJ1-2	.
CATSQGATTTGELFF	TGTGCCACCTCTCAGGGGGCAACAACCACCGGGGAGCTGTTTTTT	.	TRBV9	TRBJ2-2	TRBD1
CAISEVASGRNEQFF	TGTGCCATCAGTGAGGTCGCTAGCGGGAGGAATGAGCAGTTCTTC	.	TRBV10-3	TRBJ2-1	TRBD2
CASAPSFSAPVGYTF	TGTGCCAGCGCACCGTCGTTCTCTGCGCCCGTCGGCTACACCTTC	.	TRBV27	TRBJ1-2	.
CASSPSLSYEQYF	TGTGCCAGCTCACCATCACTCTCCTACGAGCAGTACTTC	.	TRBV18	TRBJ2-7	.
CASSLDRTAYNEQFF	TGTGCCAGCAGCTTAGACCGGACAGCCTACAATGAGCAGTTCTTC	.	TRBV7-2	TRBJ2-1	.
CASSPLGQLHGGNTIYF	TGTGCCAGCAGTCCCCTGGGACAGCTCCATGGTGGAAACACCATATATTTT	.	TRBV28	TRBJ1-3	TRBD1
CASSIVSSGANVLTF	TGTGCCAGTAGTATTGTCTCGTCTGGGGCCAACGTCCTGACTTTC	.	TRBV19	TRBJ2-6	.
CASRGALANEQFF	TGTGCCAGCAGGGGGGCCCTTGCCAATGAGCAGTTCTTC	few	TRBV11-3	TRBJ2-1	.
CASSVTASVDAEAFF	TGTGCCAGCAGCGTGACAGCCTCCGTCGATGCTGAAGCTTTCTTT	few	TRBV7-6	TRBJ1-1	.
CASRSTGGNYGYTF	TGTGCCAGCAGGTCGACAGGGGGCAACTATGGCTACACCTTC	.	TRBV27	TRBJ1-2	TRBD1
CASSLAGTHTEAFF	TGTGCCAGCAGCTTAGCGGGGACACACACTGAAGCTTTCTTT	.	TRBV11-2	TRBJ1-1	.
CASLLTNTGELFF	TGTGCCAGCCTCCTTACGAACACCGGGGAGCTGTTTTTT	.	TRBV6-6	TRBJ2-2	.
CASSAQIRGLDEQYF	TGTGCCAGCAGCGCTCAGATTAGGGGGCTGGACGAGCAGTACTTC	.	TRBV2	TRBJ2-7	TRBD1
CASSLDSSGNTIYF	TGCGCCAGCAGCCTGGACAGCTCTGGAAACACCATATATTTT	.	TRBV5-1	TRBJ1-3	.
CSASQGSSYEQYF	TGCAGTGCTAGTCAGGGAAGCTCCTACGAGCAGTACTTC	few	TRBV20-1	TRBJ2-7	.
CSVKTSGKGQFF	TGCAGCGTCAAGACTAGCGGGAAGGGACAGTTCTTC	many	TRBV29-1	TRBJ2-1	TRBD2
CASSSGQGTYGYTF	TGTGCCAGCAGCTCAGGACAGGGCACCTATGGCTACACCTTC	once	TRBV7-9	TRBJ1-2	TRBD1